The rows below give T cell receptor beta chains drawn from one sample of a study of cytomegalovirus exposure and HLA in healthy donors. Generated by immunoSEQ multiplex PCR, the TCRdb table keeps only in-frame clones and is missing some. The sample holds 75,000 to 85,000 clones. The sequencing sample was made of PBMCs. The receptors were sampled from a man between 50 and 59 years old in good health and CMV-seronegative. The conserved cysteine and the conserved F or W are not part of the CDR3 here. Each record gives: V gene, J gene, CDR3 protein.

>TRBV9|TRBJ1-2
ASSFLRTGGEDGYT
>TRBV5-1|TRBJ1-2
ASSLAPPGQGNYGYT
>TRBV6-5|TRBJ1-1
ASSWTGRIMNTEAF
>TRBV18|TRBJ1-2
ASSPTGNFRGYT
>TRBV27|TRBJ2-5
ASSYANYQETQY
>TRBV27|TRBJ1-2
ASRSGSGVDGLNYGYT
>TRBV7-3|TRBJ1-2
ASSLTAGEGGYT
>TRBV11-3|TRBJ1-1
ASSLVGDYTF
>TRBV18|TRBJ2-1
ASSPTDRSSYNEQF
>TRBV9|TRBJ2-7
ASSVGGQFYEQY
>TRBV7-6|TRBJ2-5
ASSLGSGGETQY
>TRBV7-7|TRBJ1-1
ASSSTGDTRTEAF
>TRBV5-3|TRBJ2-7
ARRDGVGRYEQY
>TRBV5-1|.
ASSLLRDRGYEQY
>TRBV6-5|TRBJ1-3
ASRWGGARGNTIY
>TRBV6-5|TRBJ2-5
ASSYWVAGSETQY
>TRBV5-1|.
ASSPTPRGFPSSYEQY
>TRBV7-9|TRBJ2-1
ASSERGGAANEQF
>TRBV18|TRBJ1-5
ASSPKDTQH
>TRBV9|TRBJ2-7
ASSGRSGQGGNYEQY
>TRBV7-3|TRBJ2-1
ASSKGQGFYNEQF
>TRBV28|TRBJ1-5
ASSLHRDGQPQH
>TRBV5-1|TRBJ2-1
ASSLPGGSYNEQF
>TRBV5-1|TRBJ2-3
ASSLARVDGTQY
>TRBV18|TRBJ1-1
ASSPPGTRNTEAF
>TRBV19|TRBJ1-2
ASSIDTRELNYGYT
>TRBV18|TRBJ1-5
ASSPGRTGGSNQPQH
>TRBV7-2|TRBJ1-1
ASTQTFMNTEAF